The 2 T cell receptor beta chains below were found in one sample sequenced in a study of blood T cell repertoires in COVID-19. Assay used: immunoSEQ multiplex PCR; TCRdb lists only in-frame clones, some missing. The table lists 200,000 to 250,000 clones, about 90% of them singletons. Sequencing was performed on peripheral blood. These receptors were obtained from a woman between 18 and 29 years old who had recovered from COVID-19.

The table lists this clone with a few counts. The chain carries TRBV2 and TRBJ1-3; 9 bases match TRBD1. This CDR3 comprises 14 residues. V shed 9 bases and J 6 bases; nucleotides not matched to a gene: 9. Germline CDR1 SNHLY, CDR2 FYNNEI. In DNA, the CDR3 is TGTGCCAGTGGGCGGGACAGGGTGGTAAACACCATATATTTT. It translates to CASGRDRVVNTIYF.

The rearrangement joins TRBV28 to TRBJ2-1; D perhaps matches TRBD1 (5 bases). Germline CDR1 reads MDHEN; CDR2 reads SYDVKM. Trimming shortened V by 2 bases and J by 5 bases, and 16 bases separated the two germline ends. The CDR3 has 16 amino acids. The CDR3 coding sequence is TGTGCCAGCAGTTTAATGGGGCCACCATACCACAATGAGCAGTTCTTC. It encodes CASSLMGPPYHNEQFF.